A single sample is the source of the 13 T cell receptor beta chains below, sequenced in a study of T cell clones after liver transplantation. Measured with immunoSEQ multiplex PCR; TCRdb has only the in-frame clones, and not every one. The sample consists of about 70,000 clones, about 80% of them appearing once. The source material was CD4+ T cells from blood, sampled 12 months after liver transplant. All receptors come from a human patient who received a liver transplant. The T cells may come from the graft donor.

The chain uses TRBV5-4 and TRBJ2-2; D might be TRBD1 or TRBD2, each matching 5 bases. Trimming took 3 bases from V and 0 from J, leaving 12 bases between them. The germline V gene encodes CDR1 SGHNT and CDR2 YYREEE (reference sequence). CDR3 length equals 16 residues. CDR3 amino acids: CASSWDRRSNTGELFF. Here the CDR3 DNA reads TGTGCCAGCAGCTGGGACCGCCGTTCGAACACCGGGGAGCTGTTTTTT.

The chain carries TRBV30 and TRBJ2-1; 12 nucleotides match TRBD2. V lost 4 bases, J lost 1 base, and 5 bases stayed unmatched. Germline V lookup: CDR1 GTSNPN, CDR2 SVGIG (reference sequence). The length of the CDR3 is 16 residues. The CDR3: CAWKGTSGQSYNEQFF. The CDR3 DNA sequence: TGTGCCTGGAAGGGGACTAGCGGGCAGTCCTACAATGAGCAGTTCTTC.

The rearrangement joins TRBV28 to TRBJ2-7; D is possibly TRBD2 (6 bases). The CDR3 contains 14 residues. V lost 4 bases and J 0 bases, leaving 10 bases between the germline ends. Germline V CDR1 and CDR2: MDHEN, SYDVKM. DNA of the CDR3: TGTGCCAGCAGTTCCGGGGGTCCCTCCTACGAGCAGTACTTC. Translation gives CASSSGGPSYEQYF.

The chain links TRBV5-4 to TRBJ2-2, with D maybe TRBD2 (6 bases). Between the trimmed V and J ends, which lost 4 bases and 4 bases, there was a span of 14 bases. The CDR3 loop spans 15 amino acids. Germline loops: CDR1 SGHNT, CDR2 YYREEE (reference sequence). The CDR3 region has the DNA TGTGCCAGCAGCCCACGGGAGAAGGGCACCGGGGAGCTGTTTTTT. Protein: CASSPREKGTGELFF.

This clone was observed once. This sequence joins TRBV5-1 and TRBJ2-5; TRBD1 is a possible D gene (5 bases). The ends were cut back, 3 bases at V and 2 bases at J, with 17 bases in the middle. The CDR3 extends over 16 amino acids. From germline, CDR1 is SGHRS and CDR2 YFSETQ. The CDR3 nucleotides read TGCGCCAGCAGCTACGACAGCCCCGAAATACAAGAGACCCAGTACTTC. It encodes CASSYDSPEIQETQYF.

The chain links TRBV7-2 to TRBJ2-5; TRBD1 matches at 12 bases. This CDR3 has 18 amino acids. Trimming took 1 base from V and 3 from J; bases not matched to a gene: 9. The germline V gene encodes CDR1 SGHTA and CDR2 FQGNSA. As DNA, the CDR3 is TGTGCCAGCAGCTTAGTGGGGACAGGGGGCGCATTCAAAGAGACCCAGTACTTC. It yields the protein CASSLVGTGGAFKETQYF.

This clone turned up a few times. V usage is TRBV2 and J usage is TRBJ2-1; 8 positions match TRBD2. CDR1 is SNHLY, CDR2 FYNNEI, per germline. The trim removed 4 bases at V and 0 bases at J, leaving 11 bases unmatched. The CDR3 has 18 residues. The CDR3 is CASSVGGGRRSSYNEQFF. The DNA for the CDR3 is TGTGCCAGCAGTGTTGGGGGCGGGAGGAGGAGCTCCTACAATGAGCAGTTCTTC.

The rearrangement links TRBV7-8 to TRBJ2-7, with TRBD1 matching over 9 bases. V trimming: 4 bases; J trimming: 5 bases; junction bases outside the gene matches: 9. The germline V gene has CDR1 SGHVS and CDR2 FQNEAQ. The CDR3 length is 15 residues. For the CDR3, the DNA is TGTGCCAGCAGCTCCCCCCGGGACAGGGCCAACGAGCAGTACTTC. Amino acids: CASSSPRDRANEQYF.

With regard to this clone: Other DNA sequences in this specimen translate into the identical CDR3. This chain links TRBV5-1 with TRBJ1-2; 9 nucleotides agree with TRBD1. J gave up 5 bases and V 0 bases, and 5 bases lay outside the gene matches. Germline CDR1 is SGHRS and CDR2 is YFSETQ. This CDR3 contains 15 residues. This CDR3 reads CASSLDGTGKYGYTF. CDR3 sequence (DNA): TGCGCCAGCAGCTTGGATGGGACAGGGAAATATGGCTACACCTTC.

The V call is TRBV7-9, the J call TRBJ1-1; TRBD1 matches 8 bases. This CDR3 has 17 amino acids. J gave up 3 bases and V 3 bases, and 12 bases lay outside the gene matches. Germline V gene data show CDR1 as SEHNR and CDR2 as FQNEAQ (reference sequence). In nucleotides, the CDR3 is TGTGCCAGCAGCTTTCAGGGGGCTGGACGGTACGACACTGAAGCTTTCTTT. Translated, it gives CASSFQGAGRYDTEAFF. Variable domain in full (rest from reference TRBV7-9 and TRBJ1-1): DTGVSQNPRHKITKRGQNVTFRCDPISEHNRLYWYRQTLGQGPEFLTYFQNEAQLEKSRLLSDRFSAERPKGSFSTLEIQRTEQGDSAMYLCASSFQGAGRYDTEAFFGQGTRLTVV.

The V call is TRBV23-1, the J call TRBJ1-1; TRBD1 agrees at 9 bases. TRBV23-1 carries the ORF label, with uncertain function. The length of the CDR3 is 16 residues. J was trimmed by 5 bases and V by 0 bases; bases with no gene match: 7. The CDR3 DNA sequence: TGCGCCAGCAGTCAATCTATGGGACAGGGAGATACTGAAGCTTTCTTT. It encodes CASSQSMGQGDTEAFF.

The chain links TRBV6-5 to TRBJ2-1; D not resolved. V lost 4 bases and J 5 bases, leaving 6 bases between the germline ends. This CDR3 comprises 12 residues. Germline V gene sequence: CDR1 MNHEY, CDR2 SVGAGI. CDR3 protein: CASSSFDNEQFF. The CDR3 DNA is TGTGCCAGCAGTTCCTTCGACAATGAGCAGTTCTTC.

The gene calls are TRBV6-5 and TRBJ2-7, with 9 bases that match TRBD1. This CDR3 is built from 15 residues. V trimming: 5 bases; J trimming: 2 bases; junction bases outside the gene matches: 7. The germline CDR1 and CDR2 sequences are MNHEY and SVGAGI. CDR3 bases: TGTGCCAGCAGTCGGACAGGGGCTAATACCTACGAGCAGTACTTC. Translating gives CASSRTGANTYEQYF.